A single TCR beta chain is shown here with its context. The source of the sample is a study of blood T cell repertoires in COVID-19. Study at large: Acute-phase and convalescent COVID-19 samples originated in the United States, Italy and Spain.

Germline-derived CDR1 and CDR2 are SGHNT and YYREEE (reference sequence). V was shortened by 1 base and J by 4 bases, with 11 bases between the two germline ends. The CDR3 has 14 residues. In the authors' methods: Quantification of nucleated cells was approximated via reference gene primer amplification. TCRdb's table, derived via immunoSEQ multiplex PCR, lists solely in-frame clones and lacks some. From that table come the V and J calls and clone size; the DNA was used to work out D and trimming. The table includes around 140,000 clones, roughly 79% detected once. The material sequenced was peripheral blood. The chain combines TRBV5-4 with TRBJ2-5, with no clear D. The sequence was obtained from a woman in her sixties with active or convalescent COVID-19. DNA for the CDR3: TGTGCCAGCAGCTTGAGGATGGGCAGAGAGACCCAGTACTTC. This sequence encodes CASSLRMGRETQYF.